This T cell receptor beta chain was identified during a study of CD8+ T cells in alopecia areata (dated by TCRdb to between 2018 and 2020). With respect to the entire study: The study used high-throughput TCRbeta sequencing to examine T cell clonal expansion in alopecia areata, in both the C3H/HeJ mouse model and human patients. Scalp tissue and sorted CD4+ and CD8+ peripheral blood T cells from patchy and totalis/universalis alopecia areata patients and from healthy controls were covered by human TCRbeta sequencing. Scalp clonality was compared among normal scalp (n=4), patchy alopecia areata scalp (n=8), and alopecia totalis/universalis scalp (n=8). The RNA source kit depended on sample type: the PAXgene miRNA kit for fixed scalp, the miRNeasy kit for PBMCs, and the RNeasy kit for mouse skin. TCRbeta CDR3 regions were amplified by immunoSEQ multiplex PCR using 35 Vbeta forward and 13 Jbeta reverse primers. The full study reports these points: Scalp TCR repertoire analysis is complicated because resident alphabeta T cells in normal human skin are also sequenced, whereas mouse skin is dominated by gammadelta T cells. Compared with mice, TCR sequences shared between patients were less clear, possibly partly because of HLA diversity across the patient population. Lesional scalp, especially in alopecia totalis/universalis, showed higher clonality and more expanded CD8+ clones than normal scalp, suggesting antigenic drive.

Lesional scalp punch biopsies and peripheral blood were collected from alopecia areata patients. PBMCs were isolated by density centrifugation and stained for CD3, CD4 and CD8, after which CD4+ and CD8+ T cells were sorted on a FACSAria. Untreated alopecia areata patients were recruited as part of a multicenter biomarker study. For about five biomarker-study patients, blood CD8+ T cells were further sorted into NKG2D-low and NKG2D-high fractions. Comment on this clone: The specificity of this receptor is unknown. No base quality values were provided; no much bigger clone lies one nucleotide off.

Libraries were constructed by the immunoSEQ multiplex PCR assay. RNA was extracted from all samples and reverse transcribed into cDNA, which served as template for TCR sequencing. SuperScript III was used to make first-strand cDNA, primed with a 2:1 mix of oligo-dT and random hexamers. Amplification bias was assessed with a synthetic immune receptor repertoire, and residual bias was removed computationally. Concerning the study's data processing: Raw reads were preprocessed to remove errors, and CDR3 was defined according to IMGT conventions as the region from the conserved cysteine to phenylalanine. To get clonality, Shannon entropy was normalized by log2 of the number of productive unique TCRs and the result was subtracted from 1. Scalp TCRbeta sequences were cross-referenced with sorted blood CD4 and CD8 repertoires so that the CD4 or CD8 identity of scalp clones could be inferred. As stored in TCRdb, this immuneACCESS dataset retains in-frame rearrangements with V and J assigned. A fraction of the clones does not appear; measured against another copy, unresolved V genes explain less than half of the discrepancy, and the remainder lacks a known reason. D and trimming were read from the DNA, whereas the V and J calls and clone size are those reported in that table. In all, the sample holds fewer than 40,000 clones, and about two thirds of those were seen once. The ten largest clonotypes hold more than 15% of the sample.

There are 15 amino acids in the CDR3, from cysteine to phenylalanine inclusive. Only the CDR3 DNA is retained, 45 bases long and in frame from the first base. According to the germline V gene, CDR1 reads SGHRS and CDR2 reads YFSETQ. The junction shows trimming of 0 bases on V and 0 bases on J, plus 7 bases between the germline ends. Input material: NKG2D-high CD8+ T cells sorted from blood. Taken with the paper, the label for cell subset or site translates to: sorted CD8+ NKG2D-high blood T cells. The rearranged chain carries TRBV5-1 and TRBJ2-1, and TRBD1 may be the D gene, going by 5 matching bases. The sequence was obtained from a human donor with alopecia areata. CDR3 reads: CASSLVQGSYNEQFF. The DNA sequence reads TGCGCCAGCAGCTTGGTGCAGGGCTCCTACAATGAGCAGTTCTTC.